This T cell receptor beta chain appears in the sequencing data of a study of spatial heterogeneity in lung cancer. Unique molecular identifiers tagged every individual TCR cDNA molecule. TCRdb independently ran MiXCR on the 5' RACE reads; one entry per CDR3 protein. The sample records tens of thousands of distinct CDR3 sequences, about 12% being singletons. This CDR3 comprises 16 residues. Germline CDR1 is SGHVS and CDR2 is FQNEAQ. V lost 5 bases and J lost 1, with 17 bases in between. The sample's time point: sample taken at primary tumor resection. In each case, whole RNA from tumor, nontumor lung or frozen PBMC was sequenced unsorted. Samples were donated by 72 untreated early-stage non-small cell lung cancer patients. This clonotype was recorded many times. The antigen remains undetermined. Study findings and constraints: There were more appearances of ubiquitous expanded tumor TCRs in blood at resection than at follow-up.

The sequence came from a female donor with early-stage non-small cell lung cancer. The chain employs TRBV7-8 and TRBJ2-5; the D gene is possibly TRBD2 (6 bases). The sequencing used PBMCs, collected at surgery. CDR3 DNA sequence: TGTGCCAGCAGCATCGAACCGGGACTCGCCCAAGAGACCCAGTACTTC. Translation: CASSIEPGLAQETQYF.